The clone carrying this TCR beta chain was seen a handful of times. The antigen is undetermined. Germline V lookup: CDR1 SGDLS, CDR2 YYNGEE. V trimming: 3 bases; J trimming: 2 bases; junction bases outside the gene matches: 13. The CDR3 totals 18 residues. TCRdb re-derived calls from the RT-PCR reads in MiXCR, one entry per CDR3 protein. The data show 150,000 to 200,000 distinct CDR3 sequences, roughly a tenth seen once. This specimen belongs to a study of response to subunit inactivated influenza vaccine. Notes on the study in general: Authors suggested seasonal influenza vaccinations each recruit few new T cells.

The receptor comes from a man aged 50 to 60 who received an inactivated influenza vaccine. The starting material was non-naive T cells sorted from PBMCs, obtained 45 days after vaccination. The chain employs TRBV9 and TRBJ2-2, with 7 bases that match TRBD2. The chain's CDR3 is CASSEGPIAGKNTGELFF. DNA for the CDR3: TGTGCCAGCAGCGAGGGGCCAATAGCGGGTAAAAACACCGGGGAGCTGTTTTTT.